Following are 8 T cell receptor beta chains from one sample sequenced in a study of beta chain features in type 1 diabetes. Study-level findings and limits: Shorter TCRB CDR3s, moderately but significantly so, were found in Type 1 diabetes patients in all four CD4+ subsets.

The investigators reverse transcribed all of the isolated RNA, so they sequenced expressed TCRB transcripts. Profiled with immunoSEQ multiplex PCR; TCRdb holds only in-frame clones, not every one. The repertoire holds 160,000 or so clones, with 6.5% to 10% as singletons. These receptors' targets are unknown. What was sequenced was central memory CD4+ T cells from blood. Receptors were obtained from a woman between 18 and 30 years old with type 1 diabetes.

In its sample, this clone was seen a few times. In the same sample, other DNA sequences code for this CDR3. In DNA, the CDR3 is TGCAGCGTGGGGCGGGACAGGGGCGAAAAACTGTTTTTT. This translates into CSVGRDRGEKLFF. The V call is TRBV29-1, the J call TRBJ1-4; TRBD1 matches 10 bases. In germline, CDR1 is SQVTM, CDR2 ANQGSEA. This CDR3 region has 13 residues. Germline trimming cut 6 bases from V and 8 bases from J; bases unmatched to any gene: 6. Using reference TRBV29-1 and TRBJ1-4 for the parts outside the CDR3, the full variable domain is SAVISQKPSRDICQRGTSLTIQCQVDSQVTMMFWYRQQPGQSLTLIATANQGSEATYESGFVIDKFPISRPNLTFSTLTVSNMSPEDSSIYLCSVGRDRGEKLFFGSGTQLSVL.

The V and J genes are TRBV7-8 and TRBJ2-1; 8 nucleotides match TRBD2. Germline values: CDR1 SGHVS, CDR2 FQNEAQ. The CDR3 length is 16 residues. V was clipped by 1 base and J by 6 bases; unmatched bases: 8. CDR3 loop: CASSLVGGLAPNEQFF. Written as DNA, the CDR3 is TGTGCCAGCAGCTTAGTCGGAGGACTAGCCCCCAATGAGCAGTTCTTC.

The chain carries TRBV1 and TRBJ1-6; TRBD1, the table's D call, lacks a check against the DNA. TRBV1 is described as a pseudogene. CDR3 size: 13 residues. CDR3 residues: CTSIRQGCSPLHF. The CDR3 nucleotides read TGCACCAGCATACGACAGGGCTGTTCACCCCTCCACTTT.

CDR3 bases: TGTGCCAGCAGCCCCCATCAGGCAGGCACCAATCAGCCCCAGCATTTT. Its protein product is CASSPHQAGTNQPQHF. This chain uses TRBV7-2 with TRBJ1-5; D unclear. This CDR3 comprises 16 residues. Germline assignment: CDR1 SGHTA and CDR2 FQGNSA. Trimming removed 5 bases from V and 3 bases from J, with 17 bases in between.

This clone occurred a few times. The CDR3 region is CASSQDRSRRETQYF. The CDR3 DNA is TGCGCCAGCAGCCAAGATCGGTCTCGGAGGGAGACCCAGTACTTC. The chain uses TRBV4-3 and TRBJ2-5; D possibly corresponds to TRBD2 (5 bases). Looked up from germline, CDR1 is LGHNA and CDR2 is YSLEER. The V end lost 0 bases, the J end lost 5 bases, and 13 bases lay between the germline ends. The CDR3 is 15 amino acids.

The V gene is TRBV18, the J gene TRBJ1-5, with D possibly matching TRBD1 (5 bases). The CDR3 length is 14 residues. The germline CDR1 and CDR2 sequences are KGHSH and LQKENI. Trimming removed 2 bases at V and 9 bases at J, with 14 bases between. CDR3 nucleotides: TGTGCCAGCTCACCAGGGGCAGGGTGGGTGCCCCAGCATTTT. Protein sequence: CASSPGAGWVPQHF.

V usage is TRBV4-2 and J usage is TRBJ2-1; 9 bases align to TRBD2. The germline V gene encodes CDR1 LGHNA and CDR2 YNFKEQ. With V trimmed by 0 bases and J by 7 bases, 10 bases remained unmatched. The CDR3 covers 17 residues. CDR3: CASSQDFMASGANEQFF. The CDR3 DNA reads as TGTGCCAGCAGCCAAGATTTCATGGCTAGCGGGGCTAATGAGCAGTTCTTC.

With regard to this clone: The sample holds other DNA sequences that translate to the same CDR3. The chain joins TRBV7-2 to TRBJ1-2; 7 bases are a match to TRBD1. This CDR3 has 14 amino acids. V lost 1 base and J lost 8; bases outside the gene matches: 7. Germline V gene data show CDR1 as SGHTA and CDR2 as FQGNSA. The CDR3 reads CASSLEAQTGGYTF. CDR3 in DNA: TGTGCCAGCAGCTTAGAAGCCCAGACAGGGGGCTACACCTTC. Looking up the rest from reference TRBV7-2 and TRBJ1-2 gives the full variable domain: GAGVSQSPSNKVTEKGKDVELRCDPISGHTALYWYRQSLGQGLEFLIYFQGNSAPDKSGLPSDRFSAERTGGSVSTLTIQRTQQEDSAVYLCASSLEAQTGGYTFGSGTRLTVV.